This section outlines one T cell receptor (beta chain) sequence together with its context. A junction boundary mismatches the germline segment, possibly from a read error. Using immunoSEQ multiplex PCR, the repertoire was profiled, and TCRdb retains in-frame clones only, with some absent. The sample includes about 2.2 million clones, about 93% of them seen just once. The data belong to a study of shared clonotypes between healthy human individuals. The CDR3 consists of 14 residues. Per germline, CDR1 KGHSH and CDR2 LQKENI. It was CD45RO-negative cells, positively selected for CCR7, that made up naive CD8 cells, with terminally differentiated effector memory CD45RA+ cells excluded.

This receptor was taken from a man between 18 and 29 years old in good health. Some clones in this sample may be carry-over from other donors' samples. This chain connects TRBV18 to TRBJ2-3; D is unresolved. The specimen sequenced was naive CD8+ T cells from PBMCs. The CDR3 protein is CASSPVLSKDPQYF. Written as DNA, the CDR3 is TGTGCCAGCTCACCTGTATTGAGTAAAGATCCGCAGTATTTT.